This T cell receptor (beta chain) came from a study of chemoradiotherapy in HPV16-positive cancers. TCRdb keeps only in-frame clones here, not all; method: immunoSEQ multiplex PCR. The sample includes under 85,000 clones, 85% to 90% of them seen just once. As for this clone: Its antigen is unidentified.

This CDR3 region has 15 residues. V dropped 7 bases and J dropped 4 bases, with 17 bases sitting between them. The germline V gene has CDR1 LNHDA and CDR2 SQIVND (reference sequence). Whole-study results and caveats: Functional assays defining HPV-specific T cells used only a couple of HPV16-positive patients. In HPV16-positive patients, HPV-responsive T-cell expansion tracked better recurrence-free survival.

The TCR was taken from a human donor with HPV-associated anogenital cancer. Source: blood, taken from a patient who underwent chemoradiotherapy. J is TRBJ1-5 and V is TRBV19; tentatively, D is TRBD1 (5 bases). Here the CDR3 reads CASNAFGGPNQPQHF. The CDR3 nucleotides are TGTGCCAGTAACGCCTTCGGGGGACCTAATCAGCCCCAGCATTTT.